This is a list of T cell receptor beta chains from one sample in a study of T cell responses to AZD1222 COVID-19 vaccine. Clones were sequenced by immunoSEQ multiplex PCR, and TCRdb holds only the in-frame ones, with some missing. This table holds around 260,000 clones, 85% to 95% found once. The input for sequencing was peripheral blood, taken on day 0 of AZD1222 vaccination. These receptors all come from an adult in good health. Both conserved end residues are part of each CDR3. A D gene is named only where the DNA matches it firmly. Clone size, where shown, is once, few, many, or a class for clones that have expanded.

>TRBV18|-|TRBJ1-2|-
TGTGCCAGCTCACCCGGCTACGACTATGGCTACACCTTC
CASSPGYDYGYTF
>TRBV18|-|TRBJ2-3|-
TGTGCCAGCTCCCTCGGAGGCGGGCAGTATTTT
CASSLGGGQYF
>TRBV11-3|-|TRBJ2-2|-
TGTGCCAGCAGCGCCAGCAGTACCGGGGAGCTGTTTTTT
CASSASSTGELFF
>TRBV7-2|-|TRBJ1-3|-
TGTGCCAGCAGCACCCAAGGGATTTCTGGAAACACCATATATTTT
CASSTQGISGNTIYF
>TRBV7-6|-|TRBJ1-6|-
TGTGCCAGCAGCTTAGACACGGGGAATTCACCCCTCCACTTT
CASSLDTGNSPLHF
>TRBV5-1|TRBD1|TRBJ2-7|-
TGCGCCAGCAGCTCTGGACAGGGGTCCCACGAGCAGTACTTC
CASSSGQGSHEQYF
>TRBV11-2|-|TRBJ1-1|-
TGTGCCAGCAGCTTTAGACAGGCCCTGAACACTGAAGCTTTCTTT
CASSFRQALNTEAFF
>TRBV24-1|-|TRBJ2-2|once
TGTGCCACCAGTGATTTGCAGGTAGATAGCGGGGAGCTGTTTTTT
CATSDLQVDSGELFF
>TRBV5-1|TRBD2|TRBJ2-7|-
TGCGCCAGCAGCGGCGGGGGGACGGTGACCTACGAGCAGTACTTC
CASSGGGTVTYEQYF
>TRBV19|-|TRBJ1-3|-
TGTGCCAGTAGTACAACAGGGAAGGCTGGAAACACCATATATTTT
CASSTTGKAGNTIYF
>TRBV28|TRBD2|TRBJ2-1|-
TGTGCCAGCAGTTTCCGCGGGAGGGGGTTCTTC
CASSFRGRGFF
>TRBV29-1|TRBD1|TRBJ1-1|-
TGCAGCGCGGGACAGGGTATGAACACTGAAGCTTTCTTT
CSAGQGMNTEAFF
>TRBV9|TRBD1|TRBJ2-7|-
TGTGCCAGCAGCTCTCGGACAGGGGGCCCCTACGAGCAGTACTTC
CASSSRTGGPYEQYF
>TRBV6-5|-|TRBJ1-2|-
TGTGCCAGCACGACCCGGGGCAGAGGAGGCTATGGCTACACCTTC
CASTTRGRGGYGYTF
>TRBV28|TRBD1|TRBJ1-4|-
TGTGCCAGCAGTTTACCTCCCCCGGACAGGGGGGAGGAAAAACTGTTTTTT
CASSLPPPDRGEEKLFF
>TRBV5-6|-|TRBJ1-2|-
TGTGCCAGCAGCTTGTATGGCAGGGACTATGGCTACACCTTC
CASSLYGRDYGYTF
>TRBV5-1|TRBD1|TRBJ2-7|-
TGCGCCAGCAGCCCAAGGGCTGGGACAGTCCCTACGGGGCAGTACTTC
CASSPRAGTVPTGQYF
>TRBV19|-|TRBJ1-2|-
TGTGCCAGTAGTACGCCATCCCGGGGAGGGACCTATGGCTACACCTTC
CASSTPSRGGTYGYTF
>TRBV5-4|-|TRBJ2-1|-
TGTGCCAGCAGCTTGGGGTCGCTCTTGACCTACAATGAGCAGTTCTTC
CASSLGSLLTYNEQFF
>TRBV28|-|TRBJ2-2|-
TGTGCCAGCAGCCGCGGTAGGGGGGCGGCGGGACGCACCGGGGAGCTGTTTTTT
CASSRGRGAAGRTGELFF
>TRBV10-3|-|TRBJ2-7|-
TGTGCCATCAGTCTAGGGCAGGGGCCGTACGAGCAGTACTTC
CAISLGQGPYEQYF
>TRBV15|-|TRBJ2-1|-
TGTGCCACCAGCAGAGAGAGTAAAGGAGACAATGAGCAGTTCTTC
CATSRESKGDNEQFF
>TRBV6-1|-|TRBJ2-7|-
TGTGCCAGCAGTGAACCAGACTACGAGCAGTACTTC
CASSEPDYEQYF
>TRBV6-5|TRBD1|TRBJ1-3|-
TGTGCCAGCAGTTACCAGGGGGCTGGAAACACCATATATTTT
CASSYQGAGNTIYF
>TRBV7-9|TRBD1|TRBJ2-3|once
TGTGCCAGCAGCGCCGGACAGGGAGGCACAGATACGCAGTATTTT
CASSAGQGGTDTQYF
>TRBV6-6|-|TRBJ2-7|-
TGTGCCAGCAGTTTGGGACTCTACGAGCAGTACTTC
CASSLGLYEQYF
>TRBV28|TRBD1|TRBJ2-7|-
TGTGCCAGCAGCACCCGGGACAGGCTCTACGAGCAGTACTTC
CASSTRDRLYEQYF
>TRBV24-1|-|TRBJ2-2|-
TGTGCCACCAGTTCTACAGGGTGGAACACCGGGGAGCTGTTTTTT
CATSSTGWNTGELFF
>TRBV24-1|-|TRBJ2-7|-
TGTGCCACCAGTGATTTTGGTTCTGGAGAGCAGTACTTC
CATSDFGSGEQYF
>TRBV20-1|-|TRBJ2-7|-
TGCAGTGCTAGAGAGAGTGGGGAGCAGTACTTC
CSARESGEQYF
>TRBV28|TRBD1|TRBJ2-5|-
TGTGCCAGCAGACCTCGACCGGGACAGGGAGAGGGAGAGACCCAGTACTTC
CASRPRPGQGEGETQYF
>TRBV2|TRBD1|TRBJ1-2|-
TGTGCCAGCGGATTACAGGGGTCGGGCTATGGCTACACCTTC
CASGLQGSGYGYTF
>TRBV5-1|-|TRBJ2-7|-
TGCGCCAGCAGCCCTAGGGCAACCGCCTACGAGCAGTACTTC
CASSPRATAYEQYF
>TRBV27|TRBD2|TRBJ2-2|-
TGTGCCAGCAGTTTATCGAATGGCGGGAGGGCCTCGGGGGCCGGGGAGCTGTTTTTT
CASSLSNGGRASGAGELFF
>TRBV11-3|-|TRBJ1-5|-
TGTGCCAGCGATATTGGGCGCCGCCGGCCCCAGCATTTT
CASDIGRRRPQHF
>TRBV7-3|-|TRBJ2-5|-
TGTGCCAGCAGCTTCCGGGGGGCCCTCGGGGAGACCCAGTACTTC
CASSFRGALGETQYF
>TRBV13|-|TRBJ2-1|once
TGTGCCAGCAGCTTCCGGAGAGATAGTAATGAGCAGTTCTTC
CASSFRRDSNEQFF
>TRBV5-5|-|TRBJ2-7|-
TGTGCCAGCAGCTCGGGGCACGAGCAGTACTTC
CASSSGHEQYF
>TRBV4-3|TRBD2|TRBJ2-2|once
TGCGCCAGCAGCCAAAGCGGGAGGGCTAGGGAGCTGTTTTTT
CASSQSGRARELFF
>TRBV7-9|-|TRBJ2-7|once
TGTGCCAGCAGCTTTCGAGGGGAGACCTACGAGCAGTACTTC
CASSFRGETYEQYF
>TRBV4-3|-|TRBJ2-2|-
TGCGCCAGCAGCCTGGGGGGACGGGACACCGGGGAGCTGTTTTTT
CASSLGGRDTGELFF
>TRBV5-1|-|TRBJ1-1|-
TGCGCCAGCAGCTTGGGACTCACTGCCGCTGAAGCTTTCTTT
CASSLGLTAAEAFF
>TRBV5-1|TRBD2|TRBJ2-5|-
TGCGCCAGCAGCTTAGCGGGAGTAGAGACCCAGTACTTC
CASSLAGVETQYF
>TRBV28|-|TRBJ1-5|once
TGTGCCAGCAGTTTCGACCGACTCAATCAGCCCCAGCATTTT
CASSFDRLNQPQHF
>TRBV5-4|TRBD2|TRBJ2-3|-
TGTGCCAGCAGGGAGAGCGGGAGGAGGGGCGATACGCAGTATTTT
CASRESGRRGDTQYF
>TRBV9|-|TRBJ2-1|-
TGTGCCAGCAGCGTAGGGGGCGGGGGCCCCTACAATGAGCAGTTCTTC
CASSVGGGGPYNEQFF
>TRBV19|-|TRBJ2-1|-
TGTGCCAGTAGTATCTGGGGCAGGGGTGGTATAGCTGGGGGTATCAATGAGCAGTTCTTC
CASSIWGRGGIAGGINEQFF
>TRBV19|-|TRBJ1-5|-
TGTGCCAGTAGTATAGTTCGGGGACCCCTCAATCAGCCCCAGCATTTT
CASSIVRGPLNQPQHF
>TRBV13|-|TRBJ2-7|-
TGTGCCAGCAGCTTAGGTTTGGCGGCACCCTCCTACGAGCAGTACTTC
CASSLGLAAPSYEQYF
>TRBV7-8|-|TRBJ1-4|-
TGTGCCAGCAGTCCTAACCGGTGGGGGACTAATGAAAAACTGTTTTTT
CASSPNRWGTNEKLFF
>TRBV11-2|-|TRBJ2-3|-
TGTGCCAGCAGCCAGAGGGGGGCCGGGGATACGCAGTATTTT
CASSQRGAGDTQYF
>TRBV7-9|-|TRBJ2-2|-
TGTGCCAGCAGCTTCCCAAGTGCGGGCACCACCGGGGAGCTGTTTTTT
CASSFPSAGTTGELFF
>TRBV28|-|TRBJ1-5|-
TGTGCCAGCAGTTTAGGTGGTTCGGGGCAGCCCCAGCATTTT
CASSLGGSGQPQHF
>TRBV18|-|TRBJ2-7|-
TGTGCCAGCTCACCCTCGTTTGGGGAGCTCTACGAGCAGTACTTC
CASSPSFGELYEQYF
>TRBV2|-|TRBJ1-1|-
TGTGCCAGCAGTGGGGAAAGAACCTTTGAAGCTTTCTTT
CASSGERTFEAFF
>TRBV21-1|-|TRBJ2-7|-
TGTGCCAGCAGCAAAGAAAGGCGGGAGGGCCTCGACACCTACGAGCAGTACTTC
CASSKERREGLDTYEQYF
>TRBV27|TRBD2|TRBJ2-7|once
TGTGCCAGCAGCCTAGCCCCACCTAGCGGGAGGTACTACGAGCAGTACTTC
CASSLAPPSGRYYEQYF